This T cell receptor (beta chain) was obtained from a study of T cell responses to AZD1222 COVID-19 vaccine. As for this clone: What it binds is unknown.

TCRdb's table, derived via immunoSEQ multiplex PCR, lists solely in-frame clones and lacks some. The sample carries some 120,000 clones, around 88% recorded once. The study's findings and limits: Mapped onto spike, vaccine-associated CD4 TCRs spanned it and were dominant at 160-218 and 743-854. In a largely white British group with more females than males, clonal diversity was possibly underestimated. Nearly half of spike-specific TCRs reportedly target variant regions that are unmutated in the B.1.351 and B.1.1.7 variants.

The CDR3 runs 16 residues. Trimming pared 3 bases from V and 2 bases from J, leaving 16 bases between. Germline V lookup: CDR1 SGHNT, CDR2 YYREEE (reference sequence). The V and J genes are TRBV5-4 and TRBJ2-3, with D possibly being TRBD1 (6 bases). This sequence originates from an adult in good health. Here the sequenced sample was peripheral blood, taken on day 0 of AZD1222 vaccination. As DNA, the CDR3 is TGTGCCAGCAGCTGGGACATTTTGTCCTCCACAGATACGCAGTATTTT. As protein: CASSWDILSSTDTQYF.